The 3 T cell receptor beta chains presented below share a single source sample, sequenced in a study of T-cell reconstitution after alpha-beta-depleted transplantation in children. Unique molecular identifiers were used in preparing the TCRbeta library. TCRdb re-derived calls from the PCR reads in MiXCR, one entry per CDR3 protein. The table shows about 830,000 distinct CDR3 sequences, with under 20% occurring only once. Sequenced here: PBMCs, mostly from graft donor cells, sampled 360 days after TCRalphabeta/CD19-depleted stem cell transplant. The receptors originated from a male patient younger than 18 who had a stem cell transplant for acute lymphoblastic leukemia, so the T cells may come from the graft donor.

This clonotype occurred many times. V usage is TRBV5-1 and J usage is TRBJ2-3; D gene ambiguous. Trimming removed 1 base at V and 6 bases at J, with 9 bases between. CDR3 size: 13 residues. Germline CDR1 reads SGHRS; CDR2 reads YFSETQ. The CDR3 region is CASSLQERDTQYF. In DNA, the CDR3 is TGCGCCAGCAGCTTGCAGGAGAGGGATACGCAGTATTTT. Using reference TRBV5-1 and TRBJ2-3 for the parts outside the CDR3, the full variable domain is KAGVTQTPRYLIKTRGQQVTLSCSPISGHRSVSWYQQTPGQGLQFLFEYFSETQRNKGNFPGRFSGRQFSNSRSEMNVSTLELGDSALYLCASSLQERDTQYFGPGTRLTVL.

There are a few counts of this clonotype. The chain has TRBV9 and TRBJ2-2, with 10 positions matching TRBD1. With V trimmed by 7 bases and J by 6 bases, 12 bases remained unmatched. CDR1 SGDLS and CDR2 YYNGEE come from the germline V gene. This CDR3 spans 16 amino acids. The CDR3 sequence is CASRGQGITEAGELFF. CDR3 bases: TGTGCCAGCCGGGGACAGGGGATTACCGAGGCCGGGGAGCTGTTTTTT.

This clonotype came up a few times. The genes are TRBV7-2 and TRBJ2-7; D remains ambiguous. Per the germline V gene, CDR1 is SGHTA and CDR2 is FQGNSA. V was pared by 2 bases and J by 0 bases, with 14 bases between. The CDR3 consists of 16 residues. This CDR3 is CASSLFGSLISYEQYF. The CDR3 DNA follows: TGTGCCAGCAGCTTATTCGGGTCCTTAATCTCCTACGAGCAGTACTTC.